The table lists the clone carrying this T cell receptor beta chain with many counts. The antigen is undetermined. This record comes from a study of regulatory T cells in long-lasting Graves disease. Study conclusions and caveats: In persistent patients, shared public clonotypes (2,741) outnumbered those in new patients (about 970).

Library construction for TCR beta used iRepertoire HTBI primers and Arm-PCR of CDR3 regions. TCRdb reanalysed the multiplex PCR reads using MiXCR and keeps one entry per CDR3 protein. There are hundreds of thousands of distinct CDR3 sequences in the sample; 13% occur only once, and roughly a tenth lies in the top ten. The time point was: newly diagnosed GD, antithyroid drugs for less than 3 months. The TCR library used RNA extracted from PBMCs. V was shortened by 5 bases and J by 7 bases, with 6 bases between the two germline ends. CDR3 size: 11 residues. Per germline, CDR1 SEHNR and CDR2 FQNEAQ (reference sequence). This sample also appeared in a second study, on T cells in Graves' hyperthyroidism and ophthalmopathy.

This TCR derives from a man younger than 45 with Graves disease. The chain couples TRBV7-9 to TRBJ2-1; D ambiguous. Sequences were derived from peripheral blood mononuclear cells (PBMCs), sampled at new diagnosis, from a patient treated with antithyroid drugs. CDR3 sequence: CASSQQNEQFF. The CDR3 DNA is TGTGCCAGCAGCCAACAGAATGAGCAGTTCTTC.